A single sample is the source of the 22 T cell receptor beta chains below, sequenced in a study of molecular identifiers for immune sequencing clone quantification. TCRdb passed the PCR reads through MiXCR, listing each CDR3 protein once. The table has about 640,000 distinct CDR3 sequences, just under 20% seen once. Sequencing was done on a sample of naive CD8+ T cells from blood, with Jurkat cell RNA spiked in. Subset reported: FACS-sorted CD8+CD4-CCR7+CD45RA+ naive T cells. The receptors derive from a human donor in good health. Some libraries in this study had Jurkat cell RNA spiked in.

This clonotype has a count of ten or more. The chain is built from TRBV7-2 and TRBJ1-5; D not certain. Per germline, CDR1 SGHTA and CDR2 FQGNSA. V gave up 7 bases and J gave up 5 bases, with 18 bases separating them. This CDR3 is 15 amino acids long. The CDR3 spells CASNPSVDTDQPQHF. The CDR3 DNA is TGTGCCAGCAACCCTAGTGTTGACACCGATCAGCCCCAGCATTTT.

In this sample, this clonotype turned up a few times. V usage is TRBV27 and J usage is TRBJ2-7, with D possibly TRBD2 on 5 matching bases. The V end was cut by 2 bases, the J end by 3 bases, with 11 bases between. Germline-derived CDR1 and CDR2 are MNHEY and SMNVEV (reference sequence). The CDR3 has 14 residues. The CDR3 bases are TGTGCCAGCAGTTTAACCGGGAAGAACTACGAGCAGTACTTC. Amino acid sequence: CASSLTGKNYEQYF.

Points on this clonotype: Given a much more abundant clone one base away, this may be a read error. The chain uses TRBV7-2 and TRBJ2-1; D ambiguous. The CDR3 totals 14 residues. V lost 1 base, J lost 6 bases, and 10 bases lay in between. Germline V gives CDR1 SGHTA, CDR2 FQGNSA. In DNA form, the CDR3 reads TGTGCCAGCAGCTTAGAGGTCAAAAGCAATGAGCAGTTCTTC. Protein: CASSLEVKSNEQFF.

On this clonotype: Just one base apart from a much larger clone, this may be a read error. The chain's CDR3 is CASSEFKRSQPQHF. The CDR3 coding sequence is TGTGCCAGCAGTGAGTTTAAGAGGAGTCAGCCCCAGCATTTT. The rearrangement uses TRBV2 and TRBJ1-5; D gene uncertain. V was pared by 3 bases and J by 6 bases, with 12 bases between. The CDR3 length is 14 residues. The germline gives CDR1 SNHLY, CDR2 FYNNEI.

This clonotype has ten or more counts. The V and J genes are TRBV27 and TRBJ2-7; 8 positions agree with TRBD2. Looked up from germline, CDR1 is MNHEY and CDR2 is SMNVEV (reference sequence). This CDR3 has 15 residues. After removal of 2 bases from V and 2 bases from J, the junction contained 5 bases not matched to a gene. The CDR3 loop is CASSLRGSGAYEQYF. CDR3 sequence (DNA): TGTGCCAGCAGTTTACGGGGTAGCGGGGCCTACGAGCAGTACTTC.

This clonotype was recorded at least ten times. The chain carries TRBV6-1 and TRBJ2-7; the D is unclear. The V gene's germline CDR1 is MNHNS and CDR2 SASEGT. The V and J ends lost 8 bases and 2 bases respectively, with 10 bases between them. The CDR3 runs 12 residues. CDR3 protein: CASLAVTYEQYF. CDR3 DNA sequence: TGTGCCAGCTTAGCAGTTACCTACGAGCAGTACTTC.

There are many counts of this clonotype. This chain connects TRBV2 to TRBJ1-5, with TRBD1 identical over 7 bases. The CDR3 contains 15 residues. Germline lookup yields CDR1 SNHLY and CDR2 FYNNEI. The junction had 5 bases not matched to a gene; V was cut back by 6 bases and J by 0 bases. The CDR3 here is CASSQTGYSNQPQHF. In DNA, the CDR3 is TGTGCCAGCAGCCAGACAGGGTATAGCAATCAGCCCCAGCATTTT.

The V and J genes are TRBV7-2 and TRBJ2-2; TRBD1 matches at 10 bases. The CDR3 contains 14 residues. CDR1 and CDR2 from the germline V gene are SGHTA and FQGNSA. Unmatched junction bases numbered 5, after V lost 8 bases and J lost 5 bases. Here the CDR3 reads CASQPGQGTGELFF. In nucleotides, the CDR3 is TGTGCCAGCCAACCGGGACAGGGGACCGGGGAGCTGTTTTTT. Using reference TRBV7-2 and TRBJ2-2 for the parts outside the CDR3, the full variable domain is GAGVSQSPSNKVTEKGKDVELRCDPISGHTALYWYRQSLGQGLEFLIYFQGNSAPDKSGLPSDRFSAERTGGSVSTLTIQRTQQEDSAVYLCASQPGQGTGELFFGEGSRLTVL.

In the case of this clonotype: This may be a read error: a much more frequent sequence differs by one nucleotide. V and J are TRBV20-1 and TRBJ2-7; 8 bases are shared with TRBD2. In germline, CDR1 is DFQATT, CDR2 SNEGSKA (reference sequence). The CDR3 has 16 amino acids. CDR3 sequence (DNA): TGCAGTGCTAGAGAGCAATTTAGCGGGGTTTCCTACGAGCGGTACTTC. Protein sequence: CSAREQFSGVSYERYF.

The chain combines TRBV7-9 with TRBJ1-1; 9 bases are shared with TRBD1. Losses at the gene ends were 5 bases for V and 4 bases for J; bases not matched to a gene: 5. This CDR3 has 14 residues. The germline V gene has CDR1 SEHNR and CDR2 FQNEAQ (reference sequence). The CDR3 protein is CASSTGQGITEAFF. CDR3 DNA sequence: TGTGCCAGCAGCACGGGACAGGGTATCACTGAAGCTTTCTTT. Using reference TRBV7-9 and TRBJ1-1 for the parts outside the CDR3, the full variable domain is DTGVSQNPRHKITKRGQNVTFRCDPISEHNRLYWYRQTLGQGPEFLTYFQNEAQLEKSRLLSDRFSAERPKGSFSTLEIQRTEQGDSAMYLCASSTGQGITEAFFGQGTRLTVV.

This clonotype was seen a few times. The chain couples TRBV2 to TRBJ1-1, with 7 bases aligning to TRBD1. Germline CDR1 and CDR2: SNHLY and FYNNEI. The CDR3 is 12 residues long. V shed 7 bases and J 5 bases; nucleotides not matched to a gene: 4. The CDR3 sequence: CASKTGRTEAFF. The CDR3 DNA is TGTGCCAGCAAGACAGGGAGGACTGAAGCTTTCTTT.

Note on this clonotype: This may be a read error, as it is one base from a much larger clone. The J gene is TRBJ1-2, the V gene TRBV6-5; tentatively, D is TRBD1 (5 bases). Germline V lookup: CDR1 MNHEY, CDR2 SVGAGI. This CDR3 has 15 residues. The CDR3 protein is CTTTPRQINNYGYTF. DNA of the CDR3: TGTACCACCACACCGAGACAGATAAATAACTATGGCTACACCTTC.

This clonotype was found a few times. A much larger clone differs from this one at a single base, so this may be a read error. The chain links TRBV20-1 to TRBJ2-5; 10 nucleotides agree with TRBD2. This CDR3 spans 15 amino acids. Looked up from germline, CDR1 is DFQATT and CDR2 is SNEGSKA (reference sequence). The CDR3 sequence is CSARDLAGAEEPQYF. The CDR3, as DNA: TGCAGTGCTAGAGATCTAGCGGGGGCGGAAGAGCCCCAGTACTTC.

This clonotype occurred many times. The rearrangement joins TRBV29-1 to TRBJ2-4; TRBD1 matches at 9 bases. V gave up 0 bases and J gave up 4 bases; unmatched junction bases: 1. CDR1 is SQVTM, CDR2 ANQGSEA, per germline. The CDR3 contains 14 residues. In DNA form, the CDR3 reads TGCAGCGTTGAAGATGGGACAGGGAAAAACATTCAGTACTTC. Translating it yields CSVEDGTGKNIQYF. The complete variable domain, with remaining parts taken from reference TRBV29-1 and TRBJ2-4, reads SAVISQKPSRDICQRGTSLTIQCQVDSQVTMMFWYRQQPGQSLTLIATANQGSEATYESGFVIDKFPISRPNLTFSTLTVSNMSPEDSSIYLCSVEDGTGKNIQYFGAGTRLSVL.

This clonotype was counted many times. The chain carries TRBV4-3 and TRBJ2-1, with TRBD2 matching over 9 bases. CDR1 is LGHNA, CDR2 YSLEER, per germline. Trimming took 5 bases from V and 7 from J; bases not matched to a gene: 15. This CDR3 is built from 17 residues. The CDR3 here is CASSYGRGGALRNEQFF. The CDR3 bases are TGCGCCAGCAGCTATGGGCGGGGGGGGGCCCTGAGAAATGAGCAGTTCTTC.

The chain combines TRBV28 with TRBJ2-7; 12 bases line up with TRBD1. Germline V gives CDR1 MDHEN, CDR2 SYDVKM. This CDR3 region has 18 residues. Trimming cost V 4 bases and J 1 base; bases outside gene matches: 11. CDR3 loop: CASSSPGQGAFRSYEQYF. In nucleotides, the CDR3 is TGTGCCAGCAGTTCACCGGGACAGGGGGCTTTTCGGTCCTACGAGCAGTACTTC.

The chain couples TRBV27 to TRBJ1-1, with a possible D match to TRBD1 (6 bases). V shed 6 bases and J shed 6 bases, with 14 bases lying between them. The CDR3 extends over 13 amino acids. Looked up from germline, CDR1 is MNHEY and CDR2 is SMNVEV (reference sequence). In DNA form, the CDR3 reads TGTGCCAGCAGGGGGCCAGGGGTGGCTGAAGCTTTCTTT. This translates into CASRGPGVAEAFF.

This clonotype appeared many times. The rearrangement joins TRBV7-9 to TRBJ1-1; TRBD1 aligns across 8 bases. V trimming: 5 bases; J trimming: 5 bases; junction bases outside the gene matches: 7. This CDR3 spans 14 amino acids. Germline CDR1 and CDR2: SEHNR and FQNEAQ (reference sequence). The DNA for the CDR3 is TGTGCCAGCAGCCTACCGGGACAGGTTACTGAAGCTTTCTTT. This codes for CASSLPGQVTEAFF.

The sample holds many counts of this clonotype. The V and J genes are TRBV29-1 and TRBJ1-1; D is ambiguous. Germline CDR1 and CDR2: SQVTM and ANQGSEA. The CDR3 is made up of 14 amino acids. V lost 2 bases to trimming and J lost 0 bases, with 10 bases between them. CDR3 coding DNA: TGCAGCGTTGAAAGCGGCAGAATGAACACTGAAGCTTTCTTT. This gives the protein CSVESGRMNTEAFF. Supplemented by reference TRBV29-1 and TRBJ1-1, the full variable domain reads SAVISQKPSRDICQRGTSLTIQCQVDSQVTMMFWYRQQPGQSLTLIATANQGSEATYESGFVIDKFPISRPNLTFSTLTVSNMSPEDSSIYLCSVESGRMNTEAFFGQGTRLTVV.

This clonotype was detected many times. This sequence joins TRBV4-1 and TRBJ2-5; a weak D match, TRBD1 (5 bases). The CDR3 is 15 residues long. The V gene's germline CDR1 is MGHRA and CDR2 YSYEKL. Trimming took 0 bases from V and 3 from J, leaving 11 bases between them. The CDR3 nucleotides are TGCGCCAGCAGCCAAGAGGGGCGAGTTGAAGAGACCCAGTACTTC. Amino acids: CASSQEGRVEETQYF.

The chain combines TRBV27 with TRBJ2-1; D may be TRBD2 (6 bases). Germline CDR1 reads MNHEY; CDR2 reads SMNVEV (reference sequence). Trimming removed 5 bases at V and 9 bases at J, with 17 bases between. The CDR3 sequence is 14 residues long. The CDR3 DNA reads as TGTGCCAGCAGTCCGGGACTCTCCCCCCTTGAGCAGTTCTTC. It translates to CASSPGLSPLEQFF.

In its sample, this clonotype was seen many times. The rearrangement joins TRBV5-6 to TRBJ1-3; D is ambiguous. Germline V gene data show CDR1 as SGHDT and CDR2 as YYEEEE. The CDR3 has 17 residues. Deletions cut 2 bases from V and 0 bases from J, with 15 bases between. DNA for the CDR3: TGTGCCAGCAGCTTTGGGCCAGGACCGGACTCTGGAAACACCATATATTTT. It codes for CASSFGPGPDSGNTIYF.